Listed here are 18 T cell receptor beta chains from one sample, sequenced in a study of cytomegalovirus exposure and HLA in healthy donors. Assay used: immunoSEQ multiplex PCR; TCRdb lists only in-frame clones, some missing. The sample contains some 170,000 clones, about nine tenths of which appear only once. What was sequenced was PBMCs. The source of these receptors is a woman aged 18-29 years in good health and CMV-seropositive.

The chain links TRBV28 to TRBJ1-4, with a tentative D call TRBD1 (6 bases). The germline V gene has CDR1 MDHEN and CDR2 SYDVKM. Trimming took off 4 bases at V and 8 bases at J, with 20 bases between the two ends. The CDR3 sequence is 16 residues long. The CDR3 nucleotides are TGTGCCAGCAGTTCACTATATACAGGGACGGGGGAAAAACTGTTTTTT. Protein: CASSSLYTGTGEKLFF.

This rearrangement joins TRBV6-5 to TRBJ2-3; D is unclear. CDR1 MNHEY and CDR2 SVGAGI come from the germline V gene. Trimming took off 0 bases at V and 8 bases at J, with 9 bases between the two ends. CDR3 length equals 13 residues. The DNA for the CDR3 is TGTGCCAGCAGTTACTCCCTCTCGGGTACGCAGTATTTT. Encoded protein: CASSYSLSGTQYF.

This rearrangement joins TRBV5-6 to TRBJ1-1; 7 positions agree with TRBD1. The ends lost 4 bases at V and 6 bases at J; junction bases unmatched: 12. CDR3 length equals 15 residues. The V gene's germline CDR1 is SGHDT and CDR2 YYEEEE. The CDR3 loop is CASSGLTGKEAEAFF. CDR3 sequence (DNA): TGTGCCAGCAGCGGCCTGACAGGGAAGGAGGCTGAAGCTTTCTTT. The entire variable domain, with the rest obtained from reference TRBV5-6 and TRBJ1-1, is as follows: DAGVTQSPTHLIKTRGQQVTLRCSPKSGHDTVSWYQQALGQGPQFIFQYYEEEERQRGNFPDRFSGHQFPNYSSELNVNALLLGDSALYLCASSGLTGKEAEAFFGQGTRLTVV.

V usage is TRBV9 and J usage is TRBJ1-5; tentative D call: TRBD1 (5 bases). CDR1 and CDR2 from the germline V gene are SGDLS and YYNGEE. The CDR3 runs to 15 residues. Trimming removed 0 bases from V and 0 bases from J, with 7 bases in between. The CDR3 region has the DNA TGTGCCAGCAGCGTAGGACAGCATAGCAATCAGCCCCAGCATTTT. Its translation is CASSVGQHSNQPQHF.

The rearrangement uses TRBV5-1 and TRBJ2-7, with TRBD2 matching 9 bases. Germline V gives CDR1 SGHRS, CDR2 YFSETQ. The CDR3 consists of 15 residues. The trim removed 5 bases at V and 0 bases at J, leaving 6 bases unmatched. The CDR3 nucleotides read TGCGCCAGCAGATCTAGCGGGATGAGCTCCTACGAGCAGTACTTC. Its protein product is CASRSSGMSSYEQYF. The full variable domain, rest sourced from reference TRBV5-1 and TRBJ2-7, is KAGVTQTPRYLIKTRGQQVTLSCSPISGHRSVSWYQQTPGQGLQFLFEYFSETQRNKGNFPGRFSGRQFSNSRSEMNVSTLELGDSALYLCASRSSGMSSYEQYFGPGTRLTVT.

The CDR3 region is CAVHGGLAGGGEQYF. CDR3 coding DNA: TGTGCCGTACACGGGGGACTAGCGGGAGGTGGCGAGCAGTACTTC. The chain uses TRBV27 and TRBJ2-7; 15 bases map to TRBD2. Germline CDR1 MNHEY, CDR2 SMNVEV (reference sequence). The CDR3 length is 15 residues. The ends lost 11 bases at V and 6 bases at J; junction bases unmatched: 11.

The rearrangement joins TRBV13 to TRBJ2-7, with D possibly TRBD1 on 6 matching bases. Germline V CDR1 and CDR2: PRHDT, FYEKMQ (reference sequence). V was cut by 4 bases and J by 3 bases, with 13 bases left in between. The CDR3 consists of 14 residues. CDR3 coding DNA: TGTGCCAGCAGCTCACAGGGTAGGGGCTACGAGCAGTACTTC. It is translated as CASSSQGRGYEQYF.

V and J are TRBV4-1 and TRBJ1-1, with D uncertain. Trimming removed 1 base at V and 2 bases at J, with 5 bases between. The CDR3 has 13 amino acids. CDR1 and CDR2 from the germline V gene are MGHRA and YSYEKL. CDR3: CASSQGRNTEAFF. The DNA for the CDR3 is TGCGCCAGCAGCCAAGGCAGAAACACTGAAGCTTTCTTT.

This rearrangement joins TRBV27 to TRBJ2-7, with 7 bases that match TRBD2. Germline CDR1 and CDR2: MNHEY and SMNVEV (reference sequence). The CDR3 loop spans 15 amino acids. V was clipped by 4 bases and J by 0 bases; unmatched bases: 6. The CDR3 DNA reads as TGTGCCAGCAGTTCTAGCGGAAGGAGCTCCTACGAGCAGTACTTC. Translated, it gives CASSSSGRSSYEQYF.

This clone was counted a few times. The rearrangement uses TRBV5-1 and TRBJ1-2; 8 bases map to TRBD1. The CDR3 length is 15 residues. V gave up 5 bases and J gave up 8 bases; unmatched junction bases: 14. Germline assignment: CDR1 SGHRS and CDR2 YFSETQ. The CDR3 loop is CASSPMTGDFGGYTF. In nucleotides, the CDR3 is TGCGCCAGCAGTCCGATGACAGGGGACTTCGGAGGCTACACCTTC. Full variable domain (remainder filled in from reference TRBV5-1 and TRBJ1-2): KAGVTQTPRYLIKTRGQQVTLSCSPISGHRSVSWYQQTPGQGLQFLFEYFSETQRNKGNFPGRFSGRQFSNSRSEMNVSTLELGDSALYLCASSPMTGDFGGYTFGSGTRLTVV.

This clone appeared a single time. The rearrangement joins TRBV19 to TRBJ2-7, with TRBD1 matching over 7 bases. Germline assignment: CDR1 LNHDA and CDR2 SQIVND (reference sequence). The CDR3 is 16 amino acids. J gave up 2 bases and V 2 bases, and 9 bases lay outside the gene matches. The DNA of the CDR3 is TGTGCCAGTAGTATACAGCTAGGGCAGGGGGCCTACGAGCAGTACTTC. Translating it yields CASSIQLGQGAYEQYF.

The chain links TRBV7-3 to TRBJ1-1, with a possible D match to TRBD1 (5 bases). This CDR3 spans 13 amino acids. The V end was cut by 5 bases, the J end by 7 bases, with 14 bases between. Germline CDR1 is SGHTA and CDR2 is FQGTGA. CDR3 coding DNA: TGTGCCAGCAGCCAAGGGGCAGTGAATGAAGCTTTCTTT. Its translation is CASSQGAVNEAFF.

The chain joins TRBV19 to TRBJ1-5, with 7 bases identical to TRBD1. V lost 6 bases, J lost 2 bases, and 7 bases stayed unmatched. In germline, CDR1 is LNHDA, CDR2 SQIVND (reference sequence). The CDR3 covers 15 residues. Here the CDR3 reads CASRRGTGGNQPQHF. The CDR3 bases are TGTGCCAGTAGGAGGGGCACAGGGGGCAATCAGCCCCAGCATTTT.

This clone showed up just a few times. The rearrangement links TRBV30 to TRBJ1-2; TRBD1 might be the D (5 bases). The CDR3 contains 13 residues. Per the germline V gene, CDR1 is GTSNPN and CDR2 is SVGIG (reference sequence). Trimming shortened V by 3 bases and J by 3 bases, and 11 bases separated the two germline ends. CDR3 loop: CAWSREVDYGYTF. CDR3 bases: TGTGCCTGGAGCAGGGAAGTGGACTATGGCTACACCTTC.

The V and J genes are TRBV28 and TRBJ1-2; no definite D call. Between the trimmed V and J ends, which lost 2 bases and 9 bases, there was a span of 10 bases. CDR1 and CDR2 from the germline V gene are MDHEN and SYDVKM. The CDR3 is made up of 12 amino acids. CDR3: CASSLPLGSYTF. CDR3 in DNA: TGTGCCAGCAGTTTACCCCTAGGCAGCTACACCTTC.

This clone was seen just once. The J gene is TRBJ2-1, the V gene TRBV19; possible D gene TRBD2, 6 bases. This CDR3 contains 14 residues. Trimming cost V 1 base and J 12 bases, with 16 bases left between them. Germline lookup yields CDR1 LNHDA and CDR2 SQIVND (reference sequence). CDR3 residues: CASSIASRLSGQFF. The CDR3 DNA reads TGTGCCAGTAGTATAGCATCGCGGCTTAGCGGGCAGTTCTTC.

V usage is TRBV7-6 and J usage is TRBJ1-1; 8 positions agree with TRBD1. The CDR3 extends over 14 amino acids. The V gene end was trimmed by 4 bases and the J gene end by 8 bases; junction bases not matched to a gene: 9. Germline loops: CDR1 SGHVS, CDR2 FNYEAQ. CDR3 coding DNA: TGTGCCAGCAGCTCTGACAGGGGATCGGCCGAAGCTTTCTTT. This codes for CASSSDRGSAEAFF.

The chain links TRBV14 to TRBJ2-2, with no clear D. Per germline, CDR1 SGHDN and CDR2 FVKESK. The CDR3 is 15 residues long. Trimming pared 1 base from V and 7 bases from J, leaving 13 bases between. The CDR3 DNA reads as TGTGCCAGCAGCCAAGGTCCTAGGTTCAGCGGGGAGCTGTTTTTT. Amino acids: CASSQGPRFSGELFF.